Listed below are T cell receptor beta chains from one sample, sequenced in a study of vaccination effects on CD4 cells after COVID-19. Clones were read by immunoSEQ multiplex PCR, and TCRdb kept only the in-frame ones, dropping some. The table records approximately 54,000 clones, approximately 79% of them present only once. These receptors have no known antigen. Sequencing used CD4+ T cells from PBMCs cultured with HCoV-229E spike peptides, obtained before COVID-19 vaccination. The receptors come from a human donor who received a COVID-19 vaccine. CDR3s leave out the opening cysteine and the closing phenylalanine or tryptophan.

ASSSVRDLQNIQY	TRBV5-6	TRBJ2-4
ASSLTSGVETQY	TRBV5-4	TRBJ2-5
ASSQAAGHGSTQY	TRBV3-1/TRBV3-2	TRBJ2-3
SVVRGHRDNTEAF	TRBV29-1	TRBJ1-1
ASSESSRNYGYT	TRBV10-2	TRBJ1-2
AISEGDRGVYNEQF	TRBV10-3	TRBJ2-1
ASSRSRDTYSNQPQH	TRBV27	TRBJ1-5
ASSLIATGNGETQY	TRBV5-1	TRBJ2-5
ASSVGGKNEKLF	TRBV5-1	TRBJ1-4
ASSPGHPTGETQY	TRBV2	TRBJ2-5
SVGVNGVYGYT	TRBV29-1	TRBJ1-2
ASSLGGYGTEAF	TRBV5-1	TRBJ1-1
ASSVGSSGGAGVDTQY	TRBV9	TRBJ2-3
ASSLGRGYGYT	TRBV12-3/TRBV12-4	TRBJ1-2
ASSLGPRVTSPLH	TRBV13	TRBJ1-6
ASSLRGLSGNTIY	TRBV27	TRBJ1-3
ASNLRYQPQH	TRBV6-5	TRBJ1-5
ASSVGSGGTEAF	TRBV9	TRBJ1-1
ASSPQGYTSTDTQY	TRBV18	TRBJ2-3
ASSFGTSGGLLTDTQY	TRBV28	TRBJ2-3
ASSYLQRTGELF	TRBV6-2/TRBV6-3	TRBJ2-2
ASSFSGATNTDTQY	TRBV5-1	TRBJ2-3
ASSFAGSSTDTQY	TRBV7-3	TRBJ2-3
ASSLTFGSGANVLT	TRBV7-3	TRBJ2-6
ASSRREAGETQY	TRBV6-5	TRBJ2-5
SASFTGSTDTQY	TRBV20-1	TRBJ2-3
ASSFVGGTYNSPLH	TRBV7-9	TRBJ1-6
ARSLTGEQF	TRBV5-3	TRBJ2-1
ASSPQEGRTEAF	TRBV18	TRBJ1-1
ASITQSRTGRNEQF	TRBV27	TRBJ2-1
ASARDRGNTEAF	TRBV12-5	TRBJ1-1
ASSLGLAGGPRADTQY	TRBV5-1	TRBJ2-3
ASSVNYGYT	TRBV28	TRBJ1-2
ASSQVDRGLGNTIY	TRBV4-3	TRBJ1-3
ASSRVSKAYNEQF	TRBV4-3	TRBJ2-1
ATSALGGRNTGELF	TRBV24-1	TRBJ2-2
ASSPQGYVSYNEQF	TRBV9	TRBJ2-1
ATSDFTGELF	TRBV24-1	TRBJ2-2
SVEPGQQETQY	TRBV29-1	TRBJ2-5
ASSLVAGYTGELF	TRBV5-1	TRBJ2-2
ASSVVGGGITDTQY	TRBV9	TRBJ2-3
ASSATGYYGYT	TRBV5-4	TRBJ1-2